This T cell receptor beta chain was identified in a study of blood T cells in healthy people across ages. Study-wide points: Donors of long life had a larger count of naive CD4+ cells and greater diversity than aged donors. With naive T cell percentage, TCR beta diversity showed a strong correlation.

This clonotype was seen only once. Its antigen is unidentified. The CDR3 is 18 residues long. V was shortened by 3 bases and J by 5 bases, with 23 bases between the two germline ends. Germline CDR1 reads SGHRS; CDR2 reads YFSETQ. Around 10 milliliters was the volume of peripheral blood drawn from each donor. Every sample gave at least 5 micrograms of total RNA when it was extracted. The second PCR ran roughly 6 to 11 cycles with a sample-barcoded 5' primer and J-beta primers. TCRdb analysed the 5' RACE reads with MiXCR anew, one entry per CDR3 protein. This sample yields over 950,000 distinct CDR3 sequences, of which about 51% are seen a single time; 20% to 25% belongs to the top ten.

The sequence was obtained from a woman aged 55-70 years in good health. The chain employs TRBV5-1 and TRBJ2-2; the D gene is possibly TRBD1 (5 bases). Sequences were obtained from blood. CDR3 sequence (DNA): TGCGCCAGCAGCTCCGGCGACAGTAAATCAATCAGTACCGGGGAGCTGTTTTTT. The encoded protein is CASSSGDSKSISTGELFF.